A selection of T cell receptor beta chains follows, all from one sample in a study of T cell repertoires in aging, cancer and after chemotherapy. Each CDR3 protein gets one entry after TCRdb re-called the multiplex PCR reads with MiXCR. The sample carries 2,000 to 2,500 distinct CDR3 sequences, over 65% recorded once. The source material was blood. Receptors originate from a human donor with a solid tumor. CDR3s include the opening cysteine and the closing phenylalanine or tryptophan.

J,V,CDR3
TRBJ1-5,TRBV28,CASTSGGGRSNQPQHF
TRBJ2-3,TRBV12-3/TRBV12-4,CASSLASLFTDTQYF
TRBJ2-7,TRBV7-9,CASRGTYSYEQYF
TRBJ1-1,TRBV18,CASSTKENTEAFF
TRBJ2-7,TRBV19,CASSLGLAAPSYEQYF
TRBJ2-1,TRBV6-2/TRBV6-3,CASRRSLAEREQFF
TRBJ2-1,TRBV28,CASSLGLALWDEQFF
TRBJ1-2,TRBV6-5,CASRGTGENYGYTF
TRBJ2-1,TRBV11-2,CASSTDRDNEQFF
TRBJ1-1,TRBV19,CASRFRGEAFF
TRBJ2-2,TRBV15,CATSGDHNSGELFF
TRBJ2-7,TRBV11-2,CASSRYGGAYEQYF
TRBJ1-6,TRBV5-4,CASSDQGPRSPLHF
TRBJ2-1,TRBV19,CASSIMGRGEQFF
TRBJ2-7,TRBV7-2,CASSSRAGSGIYEQYF
TRBJ2-2,TRBV7-2,CASSSTGLVGTGELFF
TRBJ2-7,TRBV30,CAWSPVAVLYEQYF
TRBJ2-3,TRBV27,CASSWGLAGGDTQYF
TRBJ2-2,TRBV28,CASSLARDELFF
TRBJ2-7,TRBV20-1,CSARGLAGFEQYF
TRBJ2-1,TRBV7-2,CASSQGLAGYNEQFF
TRBJ1-2,TRBV28,CASSLNHRGSGYTF
TRBJ1-2,TRBV10-1,CASSESLTHVYTF
TRBJ1-2,TRBV4-1,CASSHRRSGYGYTF
TRBJ1-1,TRBV27,CASSLSANTEAFF
TRBJ1-1,TRBV6-4,CASSLRGNTEAFF
TRBJ2-3,TRBV11-2,CASSIETSVVADTQYF
TRBJ2-3,TRBV20-1,CSARAGDTQYF
TRBJ2-7,TRBV12-3/TRBV12-4,CASSLGPRDRGYEQYF
TRBJ2-7,TRBV6-1,CASSLGQGAYEQYF
TRBJ2-7,TRBV7-9,CASSQTTTWVTSYEQYF
TRBJ2-7,TRBV7-2,CASSYRRDKSYEQYF
TRBJ2-7,TRBV10-2,CASVNRGPSYEQYF
TRBJ2-7,TRBV5-8,CASSLIRLYELYF
TRBJ2-1,TRBV15,CATSRDIGGEQFF
TRBJ1-1,TRBV6-5,CASSNHTEAFF
TRBJ1-3,TRBV19,CASSPVQGNTIYF
TRBJ2-7,TRBV6-5,CASSYDAGGNHYEQYF
TRBJ2-3,TRBV19,CASSITVRTDTQYF
TRBJ1-6,TRBV7-2,CASSLEYNSPLHF
TRBJ1-2,TRBV4-2,CASSQDGAEVYGYTF
TRBJ2-7,TRBV20-1,CSARDPTKSEQYF
TRBJ2-7,TRBV6-5,CASRRAGGPQEQYF